A single sample gave rise to the 4 T cell receptor beta chains below, sequenced in a study of vaccination effects on CD4 cells after COVID-19. Using immunoSEQ multiplex PCR, the repertoire was profiled, and TCRdb retains in-frame clones only, with some absent. The sample lists about 60,000 clones, around four fifths seen once, with 1.5% to 2.5% in the top ten. No antigens are known for them. Within the ViraFEST assay, antigen-specific CD4+ T cells underwent expansion with viral peptide pools prior to sequencing. Once cultured for 10 to 11 days, the cells underwent separation to obtain CD4+ T cells. All study participants received two doses of BNT162b2 or mRNA-1273 vaccine. The starting material was CD4+ T cells from PBMCs cultured with HCoV-OC43 spike peptides, obtained after COVID-19 vaccination. Subset indicated: HCoV-OC43 spike overlapping peptide pool stimulation. These receptor sequences come from a human donor who received a COVID-19 vaccine.

The chain uses TRBV7-8 and TRBJ2-1; D is perhaps TRBD2 (5 bases). Per germline, CDR1 SGHVS and CDR2 FQNEAQ. CDR3 length equals 15 residues. Trimming cost V 5 bases and J 2 bases, with 13 bases left between them. The CDR3 bases are TGTGCCAGCAGCCACGGGTCTAGCCCCTACAATGAGCAGTTCTTC. Amino acid sequence: CASSHGSSPYNEQFF. The full variable domain, its missing parts supplied by reference TRBV7-8 and TRBJ2-1, is GAGVSQSPRYKVAKRGQDVALRCDPISGHVSLFWYQQALGQGPEFLTYFQNEAQLDKSGLPSDRFFAERPEGSVSTLKIQRTQQEDSAVYLCASSHGSSPYNEQFFGPGTRLTVL.

The chain joins TRBV5-1 to TRBJ2-3; 9 bases align to TRBD2. The V segment lost 5 bases and the J segment 0 bases; nucleotides outside the gene matches: 7. CDR1 and CDR2 (germline): SGHRS, YFSETQ. CDR3 size: 16 residues. The CDR3 coding sequence is TGCGCCAGCAGTCCTACTAGCGGGCCGAGCACAGATACGCAGTATTTT. Amino acid sequence: CASSPTSGPSTDTQYF.

The chain has TRBV2 and TRBJ1-5; D unresolved. Deletions cut 6 bases from V and 6 bases from J, with 9 bases between. The CDR3 extends over 12 amino acids. The germline gives CDR1 SNHLY, CDR2 FYNNEI. CDR3 sequence (DNA): TGTGCCAGCAGGCCCGCGTTTCAGCCCCAGCATTTT. This encodes CASRPAFQPQHF. Looking up the rest from reference TRBV2 and TRBJ1-5 gives the full variable domain: EPEVTQTPSHQVTQMGQEVILRCVPISNHLYFYWYRQILGQKVEFLVSFYNNEISEKSEIFDDQFSVERPDGSNFTLKIRSTKLEDSAMYFCASRPAFQPQHFGDGTRLSIL.

The chain links TRBV6-6 to TRBJ2-7; 8 bases align to TRBD2. With V trimmed by 5 bases and J by 9 bases, 9 bases remained unmatched. From germline, CDR1 is MNHNY and CDR2 SVGAGI (reference sequence). The CDR3 covers 13 residues. CDR3 residues: CASSTGTSSWQYV. The DNA for the CDR3 is TGTGCCAGCAGTACCGGGACTAGTTCTTGGCAGTACGTC.